These 28 T cell receptor beta chains share one sample of origin, sequenced in a study of blood T cell repertoires in COVID-19. The repertoire was sequenced with immunoSEQ multiplex PCR; TCRdb's copy has only in-frame clones and lacks some. Among 120,000 or so clones listed, more than 70% were seen once. Source material: peripheral blood. Source of these receptors: an elderly man with active or convalescent COVID-19.

This chain links TRBV25-1 with TRBJ1-2; perhaps TRBD1 as D (5 bases). Germline lookup yields CDR1 MGHDK and CDR2 SYGVNS. Trimming removed 1 base at V and 5 bases at J, with 14 bases between. The CDR3 is 15 amino acids. The CDR3 loop reads CASSEWGARDYGYTF. CDR3 bases: TGTGCCAGCAGTGAATGGGGCGCACGAGATTATGGCTACACCTTC.

This clone was seen once. The chain carries TRBV4-3 and TRBJ2-3, with D uncertain. This CDR3 is built from 17 residues. The germline CDR1 and CDR2 sequences are LGHNA and YSLEER. V was trimmed by 1 base and J by 1 base, leaving 15 bases between them. The CDR3 nucleotides read TGCGCCAGCAGCCAAGCCGCACGTGAGCCCGGCACAGATACGCAGTATTTT. This sequence encodes CASSQAAREPGTDTQYF.

The rearrangement uses TRBV7-3 and TRBJ2-5, with a weak D call TRBD2 (5 bases). The V gene's germline CDR1 is SGHTA and CDR2 FQGTGA. This CDR3 region has 14 residues. Trimming pared 3 bases from V and 1 base from J, leaving 9 bases between. CDR3 region: CASSLSAGQETQYF. The CDR3 region has the DNA TGTGCCAGCAGCTTGTCGGCGGGCCAAGAGACCCAGTACTTC.

V is TRBV5-1 and J is TRBJ2-7; a weak D match, TRBD1 (5 bases). This CDR3 contains 14 residues. Germline V gene data show CDR1 as SGHRS and CDR2 as YFSETQ. Trimming cost V 0 bases and J 2 bases, with 9 bases left between them. CDR3 sequence (DNA): TGCGCCAGCAGCTTGGCCCAGGGAACCTACGAGCAGTACTTC. Protein: CASSLAQGTYEQYF. Complete variable domain (other parts from reference TRBV5-1 and TRBJ2-7): KAGVTQTPRYLIKTRGQQVTLSCSPISGHRSVSWYQQTPGQGLQFLFEYFSETQRNKGNFPGRFSGRQFSNSRSEMNVSTLELGDSALYLCASSLAQGTYEQYFGPGTRLTVT.

J is TRBJ2-2 and V is TRBV6-2 or TRBV6-3; 7 bases match TRBD1. The V segment lost 5 bases and the J segment 3 bases; nucleotides outside the gene matches: 3. The CDR3 totals 14 residues. Germline lookup yields CDR1 MNHEY and CDR2 SVGEGT. Written as DNA, the CDR3 is TGTGCCAGCAGTCCCGGACAGGACACCGGGGAGCTGTTTTTT. It codes for CASSPGQDTGELFF.

The chain joins TRBV18 to TRBJ1-1, with D unresolved. V gave up 2 bases and J gave up 1 base, with 8 bases separating them. This CDR3 spans 14 amino acids. Germline CDR1 and CDR2: KGHSH and LQKENI. CDR3 nucleotides: TGTGCCAGCTCACCAAACGGTCAGAACACTGAAGCTTTCTTT. This sequence encodes CASSPNGQNTEAFF.

V usage is TRBV4-3 and J usage is TRBJ2-7; D is perhaps TRBD1 (5 bases). The CDR3 extends over 14 amino acids. The V gene's germline CDR1 is LGHNA and CDR2 YSLEER. V was shortened by 2 bases and J by 4 bases, with 12 bases between the two germline ends. CDR3 DNA: TGCGCCAGCAGCCAATGGACAATGAGTTACGAGCAGTACTTC. Its protein is CASSQWTMSYEQYF.

This clone came up many times. J is TRBJ2-7 and V is TRBV28; 8 positions agree with TRBD1. CDR1 and CDR2 (germline): MDHEN, SYDVKM. V was pared by 5 bases and J by 3 bases, with 6 bases of the junction left unmatched. The length of the CDR3 is 14 residues. The CDR3 here is CASSPGQAGYEQYF. Written as DNA, the CDR3 is TGTGCCAGCAGTCCGGGACAGGCGGGCTACGAGCAGTACTTC.

J is TRBJ1-2 and V is TRBV28, with a tentative D call TRBD1 (5 bases). V dropped 8 bases and J dropped 3 bases, with 22 bases sitting between them. Germline values: CDR1 MDHEN, CDR2 SYDVKM. The CDR3 totals 16 residues. The CDR3 loop is CASGSAGPRGDYGYTF. The CDR3 bases are TGTGCCAGCGGCTCCGCGGGGCCCCGGGGCGACTATGGCTACACCTTC.

V gene TRBV19 combines with J gene TRBJ2-7, with a weak D call TRBD2 (7 bases). Germline V gives CDR1 LNHDA, CDR2 SQIVND (reference sequence). The CDR3 extends over 14 amino acids. Trimming cost V 7 bases and J 4 bases, with 17 bases left between them. As DNA, the CDR3 is TGTGCCAGTAAACAAGCCGGGGGGCGATACGAGCAGTACTTC. Its translation is CASKQAGGRYEQYF.

This rearrangement joins TRBV11-2 to TRBJ2-6; tentative D call: TRBD1 (6 bases). This CDR3 spans 18 amino acids. V gave up 5 bases and J gave up 0 bases, with 17 bases separating them. Germline CDR1 reads SGHAT; CDR2 reads FQNNGV. The CDR3 spells CASSVPLQGFSGANVLTF. The CDR3 DNA reads TGTGCCAGCAGCGTCCCCTTACAGGGATTCTCTGGGGCCAACGTCCTGACTTTC.

The chain employs TRBV29-1 and TRBJ1-4, with 9 bases fitting TRBD1. The length of the CDR3 is 13 residues. The germline V gene has CDR1 SQVTM and CDR2 ANQGSEA. With V trimmed by 4 bases and J by 4 bases, 1 base remained unmatched. The CDR3 region has the DNA TGCAGCGTTGGGACAGGGGATAATGAAAAACTGTTTTTT. Amino acids: CSVGTGDNEKLFF.

The chain recombines TRBV19 with TRBJ1-2; 8 positions match TRBD1. This CDR3 spans 13 amino acids. From germline, CDR1 is LNHDA and CDR2 SQIVND (reference sequence). J was trimmed by 4 bases and V by 5 bases; bases with no gene match: 3. The CDR3, as DNA: TGTGCCAGTAGTTACCAGGGGGCCTATGGCTACACCTTC. This codes for CASSYQGAYGYTF. The variable domain in full, completed from reference TRBV19 and TRBJ1-2, reads DGGITQSPKYLFRKEGQNVTLSCEQNLNHDAMYWYRQDPGQGLRLIYYSQIVNDFQKGDIAEGYSVSREKKESFPLTVTSAQKNPTAFYLCASSYQGAYGYTFGSGTRLTVV.

The CDR3 DNA sequence: TGTGCCAGCAGTCAACTAGCGGGGGGGACAGATACGCAGTATTTT. Translation gives CASSQLAGGTDTQYF. The chain is built from TRBV2 and TRBJ2-3; TRBD2 matches at 13 bases. CDR3 size: 15 residues. Germline CDR1 and CDR2: SNHLY and FYNNEI. The J segment lost 3 bases and the V segment lost 5 bases, leaving 2 bases of the junction unmatched.

The chain couples TRBV25-1 to TRBJ1-5; weak D call: TRBD1 (6 bases). Germline CDR1 reads MGHDK; CDR2 reads SYGVNS. With 4 bases removed from V and 3 bases from J, the gap between germline ends came to 13 bases. This CDR3 is 15 amino acids long. The CDR3 is CASSGGQGNNQPQHF. In DNA form, the CDR3 reads TGTGCCAGCAGTGGGGGACAAGGAAACAATCAGCCCCAGCATTTT. The variable domain in full, with the rest retrieved from reference TRBV25-1 and TRBJ1-5, is EADIYQTPRYLVIGTGKKITLECSQTMGHDKMYWYQQDPGMELHLIHYSYGVNSTEKGDLSSESTVSRIRTEHFPLTLESARPSHTSQYLCASSGGQGNNQPQHFGDGTRLSIL.

The rearrangement joins TRBV6-1 to TRBJ1-2, with TRBD1 as a possible D gene (5 bases). The V gene lost 1 base and the J gene lost 5 bases, with 11 bases spanning the gap. Germline CDR1 reads MNHNS; CDR2 reads SASEGT. The CDR3 has 14 residues. CDR3 nucleotides: TGTGCCAGCAGTGAAGGGCCAGGGACTTATGGCTACACCTTC. Translation: CASSEGPGTYGYTF.

The rearrangement joins TRBV7-3 to TRBJ2-7, with 8 bases aligning to TRBD2. J lost 5 bases, V lost 2 bases, and 8 bases had no gene match. The CDR3 totals 15 residues. Per the germline V gene, CDR1 is SGHTA and CDR2 is FQGTGA. CDR3 DNA: TGTGCCAGCAGCTTATCGAGCGGGGGCTTAAACGAGCAGTACTTC. The encoded protein is CASSLSSGGLNEQYF.

This sequence joins TRBV6-5 and TRBJ1-2; TRBD1 matches at 8 bases. V trimming: 0 bases; J trimming: 4 bases; junction bases outside the gene matches: 4. The CDR3 length is 15 residues. Germline lookup yields CDR1 MNHEY and CDR2 SVGAGI. CDR3 sequence reads: CASSYSTGAGYGYTF. In DNA form, the CDR3 reads TGTGCCAGCAGTTACTCGACAGGGGCGGGCTATGGCTACACCTTC.

V usage is TRBV27 and J usage is TRBJ1-6, with 9 bases aligning to TRBD1. From germline, CDR1 is MNHEY and CDR2 SMNVEV (reference sequence). The V gene end was trimmed by 8 bases and the J gene end by 10 bases; junction bases not matched to a gene: 6. The CDR3 length is 13 residues. The CDR3 loop reads CASLGQGKSPLHF. In nucleotides, the CDR3 is TGTGCCAGCCTCGGACAGGGGAAATCACCCCTCCACTTT.

The rearrangement uses TRBV6-5 and TRBJ1-6, with 10 bases that match TRBD1. With 7 bases clipped from V and 11 bases from J, the junction kept 11 bases outside the gene matches. The germline V gene encodes CDR1 MNHEY and CDR2 SVGAGI. There are 15 residues in the CDR3. Written as DNA, the CDR3 is TGTGCCAGCATAGGACAGGGGGGGTTAGTTACACCCCTCCACTTT. This translates into CASIGQGGLVTPLHF.

This clone was detected once. The chain links TRBV5-6 to TRBJ1-5; possible D gene TRBD1, 5 bases. V was trimmed by 2 bases and J by 5 bases, leaving 11 bases between them. CDR1 and CDR2 from the germline V gene are SGHDT and YYEEEE. The CDR3 runs 14 residues. CDR3 coding DNA: TGTGCCAGCAGCTTAGAGGGGAGGTATCAGCCCCAGCATTTT. Translated, it gives CASSLEGRYQPQHF.

This clone was seen repeatedly, ten times or more. The chain combines TRBV5-1 with TRBJ2-7; 7 nucleotides match TRBD1. This CDR3 has 15 residues. V lost 2 bases to trimming and J lost 3 bases; unmatched junction nucleotides: 8. Germline V gene lookup returns CDR1 SGHRS and CDR2 YFSETQ. The CDR3 protein is CASSLRGGEGYEQYF. In nucleotides, the CDR3 is TGCGCCAGCAGCTTAAGAGGGGGCGAGGGCTACGAGCAGTACTTC.

This clone was detected only a few times. The chain uses TRBV12-3 or TRBV12-4 and TRBJ1-1, with D possibly being TRBD1 (5 bases). The CDR3 spans 11 residues. V lost 7 bases, J lost 6 bases, and 9 bases lay in between. CDR3 nucleotide sequence: TGTGCCAGCACGACGGGGGCTGAAGCTTTCTTT. Amino acid sequence: CASTTGAEAFF.

The chain joins TRBV9 to TRBJ1-2; D remains ambiguous. This CDR3 contains 12 residues. Trimming took 4 bases from V and 7 from J, leaving 11 bases between them. The germline V gene encodes CDR1 SGDLS and CDR2 YYNGEE. CDR3: CASSKSIGGYTF. The CDR3 DNA reads TGTGCCAGCAGCAAATCGATCGGTGGCTACACCTTC.

V and J are TRBV6-4 and TRBJ2-3; 8 bases are shared with TRBD2. CDR3 length: 16 residues. Germline CDR1 and CDR2: MRHNA and SNTAGT. Germline trimming cut 0 bases from V and 4 bases from J; bases unmatched to any gene: 6. CDR3 nucleotides: TGTGCCAGCAGTGACTCGTCGGGGGGGCCAGCAGATACGCAGTATTTT. Translating it yields CASSDSSGGPADTQYF.

The genes are TRBV25-1 and TRBJ2-3; 13 bases match TRBD2. This CDR3 is 15 amino acids long. V lost 2 bases and J lost 4; bases outside the gene matches: 0. Germline lookup yields CDR1 MGHDK and CDR2 SYGVNS. CDR3 bases: TGTGCCAGCAGTGAAACTAGCGGGGGGGCAGATACGCAGTATTTT. It yields the protein CASSETSGGADTQYF.

V gene TRBV7-3 combines with J gene TRBJ2-5, with 11 bases that match TRBD2. The V gene end was trimmed by 4 bases and the J gene end by 5 bases; junction bases not matched to a gene: 3. This CDR3 is 14 amino acids long. Germline V gene data show CDR1 as SGHTA and CDR2 as FQGTGA. The CDR3 is CASSSSSGGETQYF. The CDR3 DNA reads as TGTGCCAGCAGCTCCTCTAGCGGGGGGGAGACCCAGTACTTC. The whole variable domain, filled in from reference TRBV7-3 and TRBJ2-5, reads GAGVSQTPSNKVTEKGKYVELRCDPISGHTALYWYRQSLGQGPEFLIYFQGTGAADDSGLPNDRFFAVRPEGSVSTLKIQRTERGDSAVYLCASSSSSGGETQYFGPGTRLLVL.

The chain is built from TRBV19 and TRBJ1-2; no clear D gene. Deletions cut 3 bases from V and 6 bases from J, with 5 bases between. The CDR3 length is 11 residues. The V gene's germline CDR1 is LNHDA and CDR2 SQIVND (reference sequence). CDR3 sequence reads: CASSIADGYTF. The CDR3, as DNA: TGTGCCAGTAGTATTGCAGATGGCTACACCTTC.